This record covers a single T cell receptor beta chain. Germline V lookup: CDR1 MGHRA, CDR2 YSYEKL. The V end lost 1 base, the J end lost 0 bases, and 22 bases lay between the germline ends. The CDR3 is 20 residues long. Authors' processing steps: Amplified reference gene primers provided the basis for estimating nucleated cell counts. Generated by immunoSEQ multiplex PCR, the TCRdb table keeps only in-frame clones and is missing some. V, J and clone size were drawn from that table, and D and trimming were deduced from the DNA. The table has 200,000 to 250,000 clones, 70% to 90% seen once; the top ten hold about 12%. This sample stems from a study of blood T cell repertoires in COVID-19. Study overall: Sites across the United States, Italy and Spain contributed samples from acute and convalescent COVID-19. T cells, B-cell-depleted T cells, or PBMCs provided the cDNA or gDNA that served as material.

The sequence was collected from a woman in her late teens or twenties who had recovered from COVID-19. The rearrangement joins TRBV4-1 to TRBJ2-4; a weak D match, TRBD1 (7 bases). The sample taken for sequencing was peripheral blood. CDR3 in amino acids: CASSQVGGDRGFLAKNIQYF. Here the CDR3 DNA reads TGCGCCAGCAGCCAAGTCGGCGGGGACAGAGGCTTCCTAGCCAAAAACATTCAGTACTTC.